This TCR beta chain was captured in a study of T cell repertoires in cytomegalovirus infection (dated by TCRdb to the late 2010s). At the level of the whole study: The HLA type of each donor mattered for the analysis, because public TCR beta signatures pointed to carriage of CMV infection along with the matching HLA type.

The reads were generated on an Illumina HiSeq 1500. In-frame beta chains were kept once TCRdb had trimmed the public reads at Q25 with fastp and called clones with MiXCR. Entries that share a CDR3 protein sequence are merged under the most common genes and DNA. The sample table holds around 130,000 distinct CDR3 sequences, of which roughly a quarter were seen once. The ten top clones hold approximately 35% of the sample. V is shortened by 2 bases, J by 6 bases, and the region joining them spans 20 bases. Reading from cysteine to phenylalanine, the CDR3 counts 17 amino acids. Kept here is only the CDR3 DNA, which spans 51 bases and is read in frame from base 1. CDR1 and CDR2 are drawn from the germline V gene (reference sequence): MNHNY, SVGAGI. What the study reported, not specific to this receptor: In both this cohort and an independent cohort of over 350 donors, the cumulative frequency of public TCR beta family members distinguished carriers of CMV infection plus the relevant HLA type. In the ex vivo response, HLA-C-restricted CMV-specific TCR beta clonotypes were dominant, and in two of eight donors the single most frequent clonotype came from this HLA-C-restricted group.

About this clonotype itself: Its antigen is unknown. It has no much larger one-base neighbor in the sample; base qualities were not kept.

Specimen: PBMCs, sequenced either directly or after in vitro stimulation (not recorded which). The receptor comes from a human donor in good health (CMV status not recorded). Some clones in this sample may be carry-over from other donors' samples. This chain is built from TRBV6-6 and TRBJ1-5; the D gene identity is not certain. At the DNA level, the sequence is TGTGCCAGCAGTTACAGTGCCGGGAAGGGATCTAGTCAGCCCCAGCATTTT. Translated, this is CASSYSAGKGSSQPQHF.